One and the same sample provided the 17 T cell receptor beta chains below, sequenced in a study of T cells after yellow fever vaccination. TCRdb used MiXCR to reprocess the 5' RACE reads, holding one entry per CDR3 protein. The profile covers about 320,000 distinct CDR3 sequences, with about an eighth appearing a single time and approximately 3.3% taken by the ten largest. Specimen: CD4+ T cells sorted from PBMCs, collected 15 days after the yellow fever booster vaccination. The receptors stem from a man aged 18 to 29 who received the YFV17D yellow fever vaccine.

This chain connects TRBV7-9 to TRBJ2-7; TRBD1 is a possible D gene (6 bases). Germline lookup yields CDR1 SEHNR and CDR2 FQNEAQ (reference sequence). The CDR3 covers 14 residues. Trimming cost V 4 bases and J 7 bases, with 17 bases left between them. DNA for the CDR3: TGTGCCAGCAGCTGGAGGACAGCGGCAGGGGAGCAGTACTTC. Residues: CASSWRTAAGEQYF.

The chain uses TRBV5-1 and TRBJ2-1, with 7 bases lining up with TRBD2. J lost 0 bases, V lost 5 bases, and 5 bases had no gene match. The germline V gene encodes CDR1 SGHRS and CDR2 YFSETQ. The CDR3 consists of 15 residues. CDR3 region: CASRESGVSYNEQFF. The CDR3 DNA reads TGCGCCAGCAGGGAAAGCGGGGTCTCCTACAATGAGCAGTTCTTC.

This sequence joins TRBV3-1 and TRBJ2-5, with 7 bases identical to TRBD1. The ends lost 3 bases at V and 5 bases at J; junction bases unmatched: 12. The CDR3 spans 16 residues. The germline CDR1 and CDR2 sequences are LGHDT and YNNKEL (reference sequence). The CDR3 region is CASSQGTDPYRETQYF. The CDR3 DNA is TGTGCCAGCAGCCAGGGGACAGATCCCTATAGGGAGACCCAGTACTTC.

This clonotype was observed a handful of times. This chain joins TRBV5-1 and TRBJ2-5; D possibly uses TRBD1 or TRBD2 (5 bases each). CDR1 SGHRS and CDR2 YFSETQ come from the germline V gene. V was cut by 0 bases and J by 4 bases, with 10 bases left in between. The CDR3 length is 14 residues. CDR3 loop: CASSLGQRGETQYF. Written as DNA, the CDR3 is TGCGCCAGCAGCTTGGGACAGAGGGGAGAGACCCAGTACTTC.

There are a few counts of this clonotype. CDR3 sequence: CASSGSWDNTGELFF. The CDR3 DNA follows: TGCGCCAGCAGCGGGTCATGGGACAACACCGGGGAGCTGTTTTTT. V is TRBV4-3 and J is TRBJ2-2; D assignment may be TRBD1 or TRBD2 (5 bases each). Deletions cut 5 bases from V and 2 bases from J, with 12 bases between. The germline V gene has CDR1 LGHNA and CDR2 YSLEER. The CDR3 length is 15 residues.

The V and J genes are TRBV6-5 and TRBJ1-1; D is ambiguous. V was shortened by 0 bases and J by 6 bases, with 11 bases between the two germline ends. The CDR3 covers 14 residues. In germline, CDR1 is MNHEY, CDR2 SVGAGI. The CDR3 reads CASSYSIGWAEAFF. CDR3 sequence (DNA): TGTGCCAGCAGTTACTCGATCGGCTGGGCTGAAGCTTTCTTT.

V is TRBV12-3 or TRBV12-4 and J is TRBJ1-2; TRBD1 matches 7 bases. Germline trimming cut 3 bases from V and 4 bases from J; bases unmatched to any gene: 5. This CDR3 is built from 14 residues. The CDR3 here is CASSLGQLAYGYTF. In DNA, the CDR3 is TGTGCCAGCAGTTTGGGACAGCTAGCCTATGGCTACACCTTC.

V gene TRBV18 combines with J gene TRBJ2-5; D possibly corresponds to TRBD2 (7 bases). This CDR3 has 13 amino acids. Germline-derived CDR1 and CDR2 are KGHSH and LQKENI. V was pared by 11 bases and J by 0 bases, with 13 bases between. The CDR3 region is CAAGGQNQETQYF. CDR3 nucleotides: TGTGCCGCCGGGGGGCAGAACCAAGAGACCCAGTACTTC.

The rearrangement links TRBV11-2 to TRBJ2-5, with 10 nucleotides matching TRBD2. With V trimmed by 5 bases and J by 2 bases, 11 bases remained unmatched. Germline V CDR1 and CDR2: SGHAT, FQNNGV. This CDR3 is built from 17 residues. CDR3 DNA: TGTGCCAGCAGCGCTCCCGCTAGCGGGGGACGGCAAGAGACCCAGTACTTC. This sequence encodes CASSAPASGGRQETQYF.

The V call is TRBV7-2, the J call TRBJ2-3; D remains ambiguous. V was trimmed by 6 bases and J by 4 bases, leaving 8 bases between them. CDR3 length equals 12 residues. Germline assignment: CDR1 SGHTA and CDR2 FQGNSA. CDR3 in amino acids: CASSIRADTQYF. CDR3 nucleotide sequence: TGTGCCAGCAGTATCCGGGCAGATACGCAGTATTTT.

The CDR3 coding sequence is TGCAGTGCTAGGGGGAGGGGTCGAAACACCATATATTTT. This translates into CSARGRGRNTIYF. This chain connects TRBV20-1 to TRBJ1-3, with D maybe TRBD1 (5 bases). CDR1 and CDR2 (germline): DFQATT, SNEGSKA (reference sequence). There are 13 residues in the CDR3. Trimming shortened V by 3 bases and J by 5 bases, and 11 bases separated the two germline ends.

The chain is built from TRBV4-2 and TRBJ1-2; D may be TRBD1 (5 bases). With 0 bases removed from V and 7 bases from J, the gap between germline ends came to 15 bases. Germline V lookup: CDR1 LGHNA, CDR2 YNFKEQ. The CDR3 runs 15 residues. The CDR3 DNA is TGTGCCAGCAGCCAAGACGGACAAGGGGACTCTGGCTACACCTTC. As protein: CASSQDGQGDSGYTF.

This rearrangement joins TRBV7-9 to TRBJ2-5; unclear D gene. The CDR3 spans 12 residues. Germline CDR1 is SEHNR and CDR2 is FQNEAQ (reference sequence). Trimming left V 4 bases short and J 6 bases short, with 9 bases between. CDR3 in amino acids: CASSSTKKTQYF. As DNA, the CDR3 is TGTGCCAGCAGCTCCACAAAGAAGACCCAGTACTTC.

This clonotype has only a few counts. The gene calls are TRBV5-5 and TRBJ2-2; 8 positions agree with TRBD1. Germline V gene sequence: CDR1 SGHKS, CDR2 YYEKEE (reference sequence). The junction had 1 base not matched to a gene; V was cut back by 0 bases and J by 0 bases. The CDR3 spans 16 residues. Written as DNA, the CDR3 is TGTGCCAGCAGCTTGGTGACAGGGGCGAACACCGGGGAGCTGTTTTTT. It is translated as CASSLVTGANTGELFF.

This clonotype was found once. In nucleotides, the CDR3 is TGTGCCAGCAGCCGGACGACCCCCAATGGCTACACCTTC. Amino acid sequence: CASSRTTPNGYTF. The V and J genes are TRBV5-6 and TRBJ1-2; D is unresolved. Deletions cut 4 bases from V and 6 bases from J, with 13 bases between. The germline gives CDR1 SGHDT, CDR2 YYEEEE. CDR3 length equals 13 residues.

The rearrangement links TRBV5-1 to TRBJ1-2; perhaps TRBD1 as D (5 bases). Trimming removed 0 bases from V and 4 bases from J, with 13 bases in between. The CDR3 runs 15 residues. Germline loops: CDR1 SGHRS, CDR2 YFSETQ. CDR3 sequence reads: CASSLATTGRYGYTF. The CDR3 region has the DNA TGCGCCAGCAGCTTGGCGACCACAGGCCGCTATGGCTACACCTTC.

The rearrangement links TRBV6-1 to TRBJ1-5; D remains ambiguous. This CDR3 has 12 amino acids. CDR1 is MNHNS, CDR2 SASEGT, per germline. V dropped 1 base and J dropped 6 bases, with 4 bases sitting between them. The CDR3 sequence: CASSEVRQPQHF. CDR3 in DNA: TGTGCCAGCAGTGAAGTACGTCAGCCCCAGCATTTT.